The 29 T cell receptor beta chains given below trace back to one sample, sequenced in a study of blood T cell repertoires in COVID-19. Profiling relied on immunoSEQ multiplex PCR, and the TCRdb table lists in-frame clones only, not all of them. The sample lists more than 100,000 clones, 75% to 90% occurring once. The sequenced sample consisted of peripheral blood. The receptors shown here come from a man in his fifties or sixties with active or convalescent COVID-19.

In this sample, this clone turned up once. The CDR3 DNA is TGTGCCAGTAGTATAGGGGCCCGACAGGTTGCGGGCTATGGCTACACCTTC. Amino acids: CASSIGARQVAGYGYTF. The chain uses TRBV19 and TRBJ1-2; D may be TRBD1 (6 bases). The CDR3 extends over 17 amino acids. CDR1 LNHDA and CDR2 SQIVND come from the germline V gene (reference sequence). The V and J ends lost 1 base and 4 bases respectively, with 19 bases between them.

This chain links TRBV6-5 with TRBJ2-1; a possible D gene is TRBD2 (7 bases). Per the germline V gene, CDR1 is MNHEY and CDR2 is SVGAGI. The CDR3 covers 15 residues. V shed 4 bases and J shed 2 bases, with 12 bases lying between them. CDR3 sequence (DNA): TGTGCCAGCAGTTCGAACGGGGGGCCCTACAATGAGCAGTTCTTC. This sequence encodes CASSSNGGPYNEQFF.

The chain uses TRBV5-4 and TRBJ1-6, with D possibly matching TRBD1 (5 bases). This CDR3 is built from 14 residues. Trimming shortened V by 3 bases and J by 10 bases, and 14 bases separated the two germline ends. Germline V lookup: CDR1 SGHNT, CDR2 YYREEE (reference sequence). Here the CDR3 DNA reads TGTGCCAGCAGCTCGCGGGACTCCCCGTCACCCCTCCACTTT. It codes for CASSSRDSPSPLHF. Drawing the rest from reference TRBV5-4 and TRBJ1-6, the complete variable domain is ETGVTQSPTHLIKTRGQQVTLRCSSQSGHNTVSWYQQALGQGPQFIFQYYREEENGRGNFPPRFSGLQFPNYSSELNVNALELDDSALYLCASSSRDSPSPLHFGNGTRLTVT.

This chain links TRBV10-3 with TRBJ2-7, with a possible D match to TRBD2 (6 bases). The CDR3 has 15 amino acids. Germline CDR1 reads ENHRY; CDR2 reads SYGVKD. V shed 0 bases and J shed 3 bases, with 12 bases lying between them. The CDR3 DNA sequence: TGTGCCATCAGTGAGTCTCGGGGGTTGGGCTACGAGCAGTACTTC. Translated: CAISESRGLGYEQYF.

The chain has TRBV2 and TRBJ1-1; 7 bases agree with TRBD1. CDR3 length: 14 residues. Germline-derived CDR1 and CDR2 are SNHLY and FYNNEI. J gave up 10 bases and V 6 bases, and 14 bases lay outside the gene matches. DNA of the CDR3: TGTGCCAGCAGCCGAGGGGGCCCACAGGGTGGAGCTTTCTTT. Amino acids: CASSRGGPQGGAFF.

This rearrangement joins TRBV15 to TRBJ2-1; 7 nucleotides match TRBD2. The CDR3 has 16 amino acids. The V gene's germline CDR1 is LNHNV and CDR2 YYDKDF (reference sequence). With V trimmed by 3 bases and J by 1 base, 6 bases remained unmatched. This CDR3 is CATSRTKGGSYNEQFF. In DNA, the CDR3 is TGTGCCACCAGCAGGACCAAGGGAGGGTCCTACAATGAGCAGTTCTTC. Full variable domain (rest looked up from reference TRBV15 and TRBJ2-1): DAMVIQNPRYQVTQFGKPVTLSCSQTLNHNVMYWYQQKSSQAPKLLFHYYDKDFNNEADTPDNFQSRRPNTSFCFLDIRSPGLGDTAMYLCATSRTKGGSYNEQFFGPGTRLTVL.

The J gene is TRBJ1-1, the V gene TRBV27, with D possibly being TRBD1 (5 bases). In germline, CDR1 is MNHEY, CDR2 SMNVEV (reference sequence). V was trimmed by 5 bases and J by 1 base, leaving 20 bases between them. CDR3 length: 17 residues. This CDR3 reads CASSKGTTIRGNTEAFF. The CDR3 DNA sequence: TGTGCCAGCAGTAAAGGTACCACTATTAGGGGGAACACTGAAGCTTTCTTT.

The V gene is TRBV11-2, the J gene TRBJ1-1; D perhaps matches TRBD1 (5 bases). Germline V CDR1 and CDR2: SGHAT, FQNNGV. With 1 base removed from V and 10 bases from J, the gap between germline ends came to 16 bases. The CDR3 sequence is 14 residues long. CDR3 residues: CASSLVTGRVGAFF. The CDR3, as DNA: TGTGCCAGCAGCTTAGTAACCGGCAGGGTAGGAGCTTTCTTT.

V and J are TRBV25-1 and TRBJ2-6; 7 nucleotides align to TRBD2. Germline-derived CDR1 and CDR2 are MGHDK and SYGVNS. Losses at the gene ends were 4 bases for V and 1 base for J; bases not matched to a gene: 4. CDR3 length: 16 residues. The chain's CDR3 is CASSVTRGSGANVLTF. The CDR3 nucleotides are TGTGCCAGCAGTGTGACGCGGGGGTCTGGGGCCAACGTCCTGACTTTC.

The CDR3 nucleotides are TGTGCCAGCAGCGCTAGACTAGGTTCAGAGACCCAGTACTTC. Its protein is CASSARLGSETQYF. The gene calls are TRBV9 and TRBJ2-5; tentatively, D is TRBD2 (6 bases). This CDR3 has 14 amino acids. Germline V gives CDR1 SGDLS, CDR2 YYNGEE. Trimming pared 3 bases from V and 4 bases from J, leaving 13 bases between.

This clone is a singleton in its sample. The chain has TRBV6-2 or TRBV6-3 and TRBJ2-7, with 8 bases lining up with TRBD1. Germline V CDR1 and CDR2: MNHEY, SVGEGT. The J segment lost 3 bases and the V segment lost 4 bases, leaving 17 bases of the junction unmatched. The CDR3 covers 18 residues. This CDR3 reads CASSSAPYQTGDNYEQYF. The CDR3 bases are TGTGCCAGCAGTTCGGCGCCCTACCAGACAGGGGATAACTACGAGCAGTACTTC.

This rearrangement joins TRBV25-1 to TRBJ1-6; D unresolved. Germline-derived CDR1 and CDR2 are MGHDK and SYGVNS. The CDR3 is 13 amino acids. The V and J ends lost 7 bases and 7 bases respectively, with 11 bases between them. CDR3: CASNGGVNSPLHF. In nucleotides, the CDR3 is TGTGCCAGCAACGGAGGAGTAAATTCACCCCTCCACTTT. Together with reference TRBV25-1 and TRBJ1-6, the CDR3 gives the full variable domain: EADIYQTPRYLVIGTGKKITLECSQTMGHDKMYWYQQDPGMELHLIHYSYGVNSTEKGDLSSESTVSRIRTEHFPLTLESARPSHTSQYLCASNGGVNSPLHFGNGTRLTVT.

This clone occurred a few times. The chain employs TRBV15 and TRBJ2-2, with D possibly being TRBD2 (5 bases). This CDR3 is 15 amino acids long. CDR1 is LNHNV, CDR2 YYDKDF, per germline (reference sequence). Trimming cost V 0 bases and J 5 bases, with 10 bases left between them. CDR3 sequence reads: CATSREIPGTGELFF. DNA of the CDR3: TGTGCCACCAGCAGAGAAATCCCGGGGACCGGGGAGCTGTTTTTT.

The chain joins TRBV21-1 to TRBJ2-1; TRBD2, the D gene given by the table, was not confirmed from the DNA. TRBV21-1 is tagged as a pseudogene. The CDR3 sequence is 18 residues long. CDR3: CASTTRTSGESSYNEQFF. CDR3 nucleotide sequence: TGTGCCAGCACTACAAGGACTAGCGGAGAGAGCTCCTACAATGAGCAGTTCTTC.

The rearrangement links TRBV3-1 (or the pseudogene TRBV3-2) to TRBJ1-5, with D uncertain. Per the germline V gene, CDR1 is LGHDT and CDR2 is YNNKEL (reference sequence). The V end lost 2 bases, the J end lost 3 bases, and 8 bases lay between the germline ends. The length of the CDR3 is 14 residues. The CDR3 here is CASSQPGLNQPQHF. The CDR3 nucleotides read TGTGCCAGCAGCCAACCAGGACTCAATCAGCCCCAGCATTTT.

The rearrangement joins TRBV4-2 to TRBJ1-2; TRBD1 matches 10 bases. With 4 bases clipped from V and 8 bases from J, the junction kept 10 bases outside the gene matches. The CDR3 runs 15 residues. The germline gives CDR1 LGHNA, CDR2 YNFKEQ. CDR3 sequence reads: CASSPIYGTGDGYTF. In DNA form, the CDR3 reads TGTGCCAGCAGCCCCATATACGGGACAGGGGACGGCTACACCTTC.

This clone was seen a handful of times. V usage is TRBV2 and J usage is TRBJ1-2; 7 bases are shared with TRBD1. The CDR3 runs 16 residues. Losses at the gene ends were 3 bases for V and 4 bases for J; bases not matched to a gene: 11. In germline, CDR1 is SNHLY, CDR2 FYNNEI. The CDR3 sequence is CASSEGQGVPGYGYTF. The CDR3 coding sequence is TGTGCCAGCAGTGAGGGGCAGGGGGTCCCAGGCTATGGCTACACCTTC.

This sequence joins TRBV9 and TRBJ2-3; 12 bases match TRBD2. Trimming removed 0 bases from V and 1 base from J; junction bases left unmatched: 3. The CDR3 extends over 17 amino acids. Germline V lookup: CDR1 SGDLS, CDR2 YYNGEE. CDR3 region: CASSVAPSGRGTDTQYF. DNA for the CDR3: TGTGCCAGCAGCGTAGCGCCTAGCGGGAGGGGCACAGATACGCAGTATTTT.

This chain joins TRBV5-1 and TRBJ2-5, with TRBD2 matching 11 bases. Germline assignment: CDR1 SGHRS and CDR2 YFSETQ. Trimming cost V 1 base and J 2 bases; bases outside gene matches: 7. The CDR3 consists of 17 residues. The CDR3 loop is CASSLSSLAGGQETQYF. The DNA for the CDR3 is TGCGCCAGCAGCTTGTCGTCCCTAGCGGGAGGTCAAGAGACCCAGTACTTC.

V usage is TRBV29-1 and J usage is TRBJ2-3; TRBD1 agrees at 9 bases. Trimming removed 6 bases from V and 5 bases from J; junction bases left unmatched: 12. CDR3 length: 15 residues. Per the germline V gene, CDR1 is SQVTM and CDR2 is ANQGSEA. CDR3 coding DNA: TGCAGCGTGGACAGGGGATCCGGGAACATAGATACGCAGTATTTT. Translating it yields CSVDRGSGNIDTQYF.

This sequence joins TRBV7-9 and TRBJ1-5; 8 nucleotides agree with TRBD1. Germline CDR1 reads SEHNR; CDR2 reads FQNEAQ (reference sequence). This CDR3 region has 17 residues. Trimming cost V 6 bases and J 2 bases; bases outside gene matches: 12. The CDR3 DNA reads as TGTGCCAGCAGTCCCGGGACAGGTTTTTTAGGCAATCAGCCCCAGCATTTT. Translation: CASSPGTGFLGNQPQHF.

The rearrangement joins TRBV5-6 to TRBJ1-4; 11 positions agree with TRBD1. V dropped 3 bases and J dropped 8; count of bases not matched to a gene: 6. The CDR3 has 15 amino acids. Germline V gene lookup returns CDR1 SGHDT and CDR2 YYEEEE. The CDR3 sequence is CASSWTGGEGEKLFF. In nucleotides, the CDR3 is TGTGCCAGCAGCTGGACAGGGGGCGAAGGGGAAAAACTGTTTTTT.

The V gene is TRBV28, the J gene TRBJ1-2, with D perhaps TRBD1 (6 bases). The germline gives CDR1 MDHEN, CDR2 SYDVKM. V lost 3 bases to trimming and J lost 5 bases, with 10 bases between them. This CDR3 contains 13 residues. CDR3 protein: CASSLAGAYGYTF. CDR3 DNA sequence: TGTGCCAGCAGTTTGGCGGGGGCTTATGGCTACACCTTC.

This clone was counted at least ten times. The genes are TRBV29-1 and TRBJ2-7; 11 nucleotides agree with TRBD2. The junction had 15 bases not matched to a gene; V was cut back by 5 bases and J by 3 bases. CDR3 size: 17 residues. CDR1 SQVTM and CDR2 ANQGSEA come from the germline V gene. The CDR3 spells CSVQVLRTSGLVYEQYF. The DNA for the CDR3 is TGCAGCGTTCAAGTACTTCGGACTAGCGGGCTGGTCTACGAGCAGTACTTC.

The chain recombines TRBV11-3 with TRBJ2-4; TRBD1 matches 10 bases. This CDR3 has 15 residues. J was trimmed by 6 bases and V by 4 bases; bases with no gene match: 6. CDR1 SGHNT and CDR2 YENEEA come from the germline V gene. The CDR3: CASSSPGQGSNIQYF. The CDR3 DNA is TGTGCCAGCAGCTCGCCGGGACAGGGGTCAAACATTCAGTACTTC.

This chain connects TRBV29-1 to TRBJ1-1; 7 nucleotides align to TRBD1. V lost 6 bases and J lost 5; bases outside the gene matches: 6. From germline, CDR1 is SQVTM and CDR2 ANQGSEA. The CDR3 loop spans 12 amino acids. CDR3 sequence reads: CSVSQGKTEAFF. The CDR3 DNA reads TGCAGCGTGTCACAGGGGAAAACTGAAGCTTTCTTT.

This clone was seen only once. This chain uses TRBV4-3 with TRBJ1-1; 8 bases agree with TRBD1. This CDR3 comprises 15 residues. Trimming at V came to 3 bases and at J to 5 bases, leaving 8 bases not matched to a gene. CDR1 is LGHNA and CDR2 is YSLEER in the germline V gene. This CDR3 reads CASSQANRGGTEAFF. The CDR3 DNA follows: TGCGCCAGCAGCCAGGCCAACAGGGGGGGGACTGAAGCTTTCTTT.

V usage is TRBV3-1 (or the pseudogene TRBV3-2) and J usage is TRBJ1-3; perhaps TRBD1 as D (5 bases). CDR3 length equals 14 residues. In germline, CDR1 is LGHDT, CDR2 YNNKEL (reference sequence). V lost 1 base and J 10 bases, leaving 14 bases between the germline ends. Written as DNA, the CDR3 is TGTGCCAGCAGCCAAGTGGAAGGGGTGGCTACCATATATTTT. Protein: CASSQVEGVATIYF.

V is TRBV5-1 and J is TRBJ2-7; D not certain. Trimming took off 4 bases at V and 0 bases at J, with 14 bases between the two ends. The CDR3 extends over 15 amino acids. Germline V gives CDR1 SGHRS, CDR2 YFSETQ. The CDR3 here is CASSLGFLGSYEQYF. Written as DNA, the CDR3 is TGCGCCAGCAGCCTTGGTTTCCTAGGCTCCTACGAGCAGTACTTC.